This T cell receptor beta chain was captured in a study of blood T cells in healthy people across ages. Study results and caveats: It was not possible, with unsorted PBMCs, to conclusively compare naive and antigen-experienced cells. Naive T cell percentage strongly correlated with TCR beta diversity.

Alongside a J-beta primer mix, a sample-barcoded 5' primer served in a second PCR lasting 7 to 11 cycles. TCRdb independently ran MiXCR on the 5' RACE reads; one entry per CDR3 protein. There are 890,000 or so distinct CDR3 sequences in the sample; around 68% occur only once, and roughly 25% lies in the top ten. Trimming shortened V by 5 bases and J by 5 bases, and 15 bases separated the two germline ends. CDR3 length equals 14 residues. Germline CDR1 and CDR2: SGHTA and FQGNSA. This clonotype came up a few times. Antigen specificity is unknown. The chain combines TRBV7-2 with TRBJ2-5; D is possibly TRBD2 (6 bases). The TCR sequence derives from a man aged 25-40 years in good health. The specimen sequenced was blood. DNA for the CDR3: TGTGCCAGCAGCCACCTTAGGAGCGGGGAGACCCAGTACTTC. Translating it yields CASSHLRSGETQYF.